This entry describes one T cell receptor (beta chain). This clone was seen just once. Its antigen is currently not known. One base away there is no much larger clone; base qualities are not given. The CDR3 goes from the cysteine to the phenylalanine over 14 residues. Here the CDR3 DNA is all that survives: 42 bases in frame from base 1. The germline V gene supplies CDR1 MGHRA and CDR2 YSYEKL. Trimming takes 6 bases off V and 2 bases off J; junction bases not matched to a gene: 6. This sample was included in a study of blood T cell repertoires in COVID-19 (dated by TCRdb to 2019 to 2021). With respect to the entire study: Collaborator samples came from the United States, Italy and Spain and covered acute and convalescent phases of COVID-19. The samples were drawn from the first 160 participants of the ongoing ImmuneRACE study and from more than 1,000 subjects provided by 6 global collaborators. The material from the prospective study consisted of cDNA or gDNA derived from T cells, B-cell-depleted T cells, or PBMCs. A freely available public database, intended as a resource for researchers studying the immune response to SARS-CoV-2, is where the repertoires were released. The dataset comprised deeply sampled blood TCRbeta repertoires from subjects exposed to, actively infected with, or recovered from COVID-19. Nearly every sample came with metadata listing a de-identified subject ID, COVID-19 status, age in years and sex. HLA class I and class II types, where available, came from metadata supplied by the sample provider rather than from assay-based typing. Here is what the overall study found, with its caveats: The amount of clinical and demographic metadata varied by source and participant and was provided uncurated.

Whole blood was collected in K2EDTA tubes by collaborating institutions according to the institutions' own protocols. Collaborator samples were shipped for TCRbeta analysis as frozen whole blood, isolated PBMCs, or DNA extracted from either sample type. TCRbeta CDR3 regions were amplified from genomic DNA by means of the immunoSEQ Assay, a bias-controlled multiplex PCR. The paper's data handling went like this. Within the assay, amplification of reference gene primers was used to estimate how many nucleated cells each sample contained. To quantify the absolute abundance of each unique TCRbeta CDR3 rearrangement, sequence reads were collapsed and filtered. For each sample, productive Simpson clonality was calculated as the square root of Simpson's diversity index over productive rearrangements. TCRdb took this table from immuneACCESS and kept in-frame rearrangements with V and J called. Such tables lack part of the clones; where checked against another copy, unresolved V genes explain under half of the gap, and the rest is unexplained. The DNA gave D and trimming, while V, J and clone size come from that table. The sample profile shows approximately 100,000 clones; approximately 90% of them were found once. Under 4% of the sample goes to the ten largest clones.

The chain links TRBV4-1 with TRBJ1-1; a stretch of 7 junction bases matches TRBD1. The clonotype was recovered from a middle-aged man in a cohort sampled during active COVID-19. Sample: peripheral blood. Read as DNA, the sequence is TGCGCCAGCAGACAACAGGGGTTCAACACTGAAGCTTTCTTT. Translated, it reads CASRQQGFNTEAFF.